This entry concerns a single T cell receptor beta chain. Antigen specificity is unknown. The sample originates from a study of blood T cells in healthy people across ages. Sample-barcoded 5' priming and a J-beta primer mix drove a second PCR of about 6 to 12 cycles. Each cDNA molecule was tagged by a template-switch adaptor with 12 random nucleotides. TCRdb processed the 5' RACE reads anew with MiXCR; each CDR3 protein has one entry. The table shows 1.6 million or so distinct CDR3 sequences, with around 35% occurring only once. Study findings and constraints: For the donors, CMV status was unknown and possibly confounded expanded clonotype changes. A greater number of naive CD4+ cells and higher diversity distinguished long-lived donors from aged donors.

Each individual donor underwent a draw of about 9.1 milliliters of peripheral blood. The clonotype was recovered from a woman aged 30 to 39 in good health. Sequenced sample: blood.

The DNA for the CDR3 is TGTACCAGCAGCCCCGACAGGGGGACAGAGACCCAGTACTTC. Its translation is CTSSPDRGTETQYF. The chain couples TRBV7-2 to TRBJ2-5; 9 positions match TRBD1. After removal of 5 bases from V and 4 bases from J, the junction contained 5 bases not matched to a gene. Germline assignment: CDR1 SGHTA and CDR2 FQGNSA. The CDR3 spans 14 residues.